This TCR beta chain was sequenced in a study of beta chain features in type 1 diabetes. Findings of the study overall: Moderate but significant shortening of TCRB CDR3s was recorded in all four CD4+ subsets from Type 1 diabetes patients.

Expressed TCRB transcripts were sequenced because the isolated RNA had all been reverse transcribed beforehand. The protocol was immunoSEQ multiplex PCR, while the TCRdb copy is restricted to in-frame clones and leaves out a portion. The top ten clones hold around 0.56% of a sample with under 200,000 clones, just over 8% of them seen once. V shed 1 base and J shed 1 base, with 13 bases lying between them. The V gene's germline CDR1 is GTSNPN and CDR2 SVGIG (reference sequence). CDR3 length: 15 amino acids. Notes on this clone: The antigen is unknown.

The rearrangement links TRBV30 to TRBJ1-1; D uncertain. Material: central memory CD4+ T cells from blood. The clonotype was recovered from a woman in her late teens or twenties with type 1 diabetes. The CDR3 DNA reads TGTGCCTGGAGTGCCCTCTCGACTGCGAACACTGAAGCTTTCTTT. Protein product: CAWSALSTANTEAFF.